This T cell receptor (beta chain) stems from a study of blood T cell repertoires in COVID-19. Looking at the study overall: Nucleic acid was either cDNA or gDNA, and it came from T cells, B-cell-depleted T cells, or PBMCs.

This clone was seen just once. Original handling: Amplified reference gene primers provided the basis for estimating nucleated cell counts. Using immunoSEQ multiplex PCR, the repertoire was profiled, and TCRdb retains in-frame clones only, with some absent. That table supplies the V and J calls and clone size; D and trimming were determined from the DNA. The sample lists about 300,000 clones; about four fifths were seen once. The CDR3 is made up of 12 amino acids. Between the trimmed V and J ends, which lost 3 bases and 8 bases, there was a span of 8 bases. CDR1 and CDR2 (germline): GTSNPN, SVGIG (reference sequence).

This TCR came from a human donor with COVID-19, enrolled during active disease. The donor label of this sample is uncertain. This chain joins TRBV30 and TRBJ1-6, with D maybe TRBD1 (5 bases). Sequencing was performed on peripheral blood. CDR3 amino acids: CAWRGLDSPLHF. The CDR3 DNA reads TGTGCCTGGAGGGGGCTGGATTCACCCCTCCACTTT.